This is a list of T cell receptor beta chains from one sample in a study of brain T cells in children with intractable seizures. Only in-frame clones appear in the TCRdb table, and some are missing; sequencing was by immunoSEQ multiplex PCR. In the table there are fewer than 25,000 clones, roughly 92% of which are singletons. The sample consisted of peripheral blood, taken at surgery. These receptors were collected from a boy aged 5-17 years with focal cortical dysplasia and intractable seizures. Both conserved end residues are part of each CDR3. The D gene is left open where the match is weak. Clone size, where shown, is once, few, many, or a class for clones that have expanded.

v_call	clone_size	j_call	d_call	cdr3_nt	cdr3_aa
TRBV18	.	TRBJ2-5	.	TGTGCCAGCTCACCCGGGTTGAAAGAGACCCAGTACTTC	CASSPGLKETQYF
TRBV9	.	TRBJ2-5	.	TGTGCCAGCAGCGTAGGTACTAGGGATGAAGAGACCCAGTACTTC	CASSVGTRDEETQYF
TRBV6-5	once	TRBJ1-1	TRBD1	TGTGCCTGTGCAACGACAGGGGAGGTTGAAGCTTTCTTT	CACATTGEVEAFF
TRBV29-1	.	TRBJ1-1	.	TGCAGCGTAGATGGGTTCATGAACACTGAAGCTTTCTTT	CSVDGFMNTEAFF
TRBV25-1	once	TRBJ2-7	.	TGTGCCAGCTCCCGCCGGGGTGAGCAGTACTTC	CASSRRGEQYF
TRBV10-3	.	TRBJ2-5	TRBD2	TGTGCCATCAGTGAGTCGGCGACTAGCGGGGGGGCAAAGGAGACCCAGTACTTC	CAISESATSGGAKETQYF
TRBV5-5	.	TRBJ2-1	TRBD1	TGTGCCAGCAGCTTAACAGGGGGCGCCTCCTCCTACAATGAGCAGTTCTTC	CASSLTGGASSYNEQFF
TRBV30	.	TRBJ2-3	.	TGTGCCCGGGCCGGGGGCCACGGAGATACGCAGTATTTT	CARAGGHGDTQYF
TRBV6-1	.	TRBJ1-4	TRBD1	TGTGCCAGCAGTGAAGGGACAGGTTATGAAAAACTGTTTTTT	CASSEGTGYEKLFF
TRBV5-4	.	TRBJ2-2	.	TGTGCCAGCAGCTTGGTTCCCACCGGGGAGCTGTTTTTT	CASSLVPTGELFF
TRBV4-2	.	TRBJ2-1	TRBD2	TGTGCCAGCAGCCTCTCGGGTGCTAGCGGGATGAATGAGCAGTTCTTC	CASSLSGASGMNEQFF
TRBV5-5	.	TRBJ1-6	.	TGTGCCAGCAGCTTGGGGAGAGGTAATTCACCCCTCCACTTT	CASSLGRGNSPLHF
TRBV10-2	.	TRBJ2-5	TRBD2	TGCGCCAGCGGGGACAGGGGGACTAGCGGGAGGGCCGAGACCCAGTACTTC	CASGDRGTSGRAETQYF
TRBV6-2/TRBV6-3	.	TRBJ1-6	.	TGTGCCAGCAGTTACAGGGTGGGTACTTCACCCCTCCACTTT	CASSYRVGTSPLHF
TRBV6-5	.	TRBJ1-6	.	TGTGCCAGCACAGGCAGCTCCTATAATTCACCCCTCCACTTT	CASTGSSYNSPLHF
TRBV5-6	.	TRBJ1-6	TRBD1	TGTGCCAGCAGGTTAGGACAGGGGAATTCACCCCTCCACTTT	CASRLGQGNSPLHF
TRBV13	.	TRBJ2-5	TRBD2	TGTGCCAGCAGCCCGGGGGGGGAAGAGACCCAGTACTTC	CASSPGGEETQYF
TRBV5-5	once	TRBJ2-7	.	TGTGCCAGCAGCTTGGAGGCAGGACGCTCCTACGAGCAGTACTTC	CASSLEAGRSYEQYF
TRBV15	.	TRBJ2-5	TRBD1	TGTGCCACCAGCTTTCGGACAGGGAGCGAAGAGACCCAGTACTTC	CATSFRTGSEETQYF
TRBV6-5	.	TRBJ1-2	TRBD1	TGTGCCAGCAGTTGGGGACAGGGGGCGTCTGGCTACACCTTC	CASSWGQGASGYTF
TRBV11-2	.	TRBJ2-5	TRBD2	TGTGCCAGCAGCTTACCGAGACTAGCTCGGGAGACCCAGTACTTC	CASSLPRLARETQYF
TRBV28	.	TRBJ2-1	TRBD2	TGTGCCAGCAGTTCCTTAGCGGGAGGTACATATAATGAGCAGTTCTTC	CASSSLAGGTYNEQFF
TRBV30	.	TRBJ1-5	.	TGTGCCTGGAGGCCGTGGGACGGTCATCAGCCCCAGCATTTT	CAWRPWDGHQPQHF
TRBV6-5	.	TRBJ2-6	.	TGTGCTTTAGAGCGGACAGCGCCCTTCCTGACTTTC	CALERTAPFLTF
TRBV7-9	.	TRBJ1-4	.	TGTGCCAGCAGCCGAAGAGGCGAACAGGGTTATGAAAAACTGTTTTTT	CASSRRGEQGYEKLFF
TRBV21-1	.	TRBJ2-5	.	TGTGCCAGCAGCAAAGAGGCGGGGGCAGCCCAGTACTTC	CASSKEAGAAQYF
TRBV5-1	.	TRBJ2-3	.	TGCGCCAGCAGCTTGGCCGATGGGTGGGGAAGCACAGATACGCAGTATTTT	CASSLADGWGSTDTQYF
TRBV12-3/TRBV12-4	.	TRBJ2-7	.	TGTGCCAGCAGGAGGGGCGGGTACGAGCAGTACTTC	CASRRGGYEQYF
TRBV7-9	.	TRBJ2-1	TRBD1	TGTGCCAGCAGCTTAGGATCCGGGACAGGGGACTACAATGAGCAGTTCTTC	CASSLGSGTGDYNEQFF
TRBV6-4	few	TRBJ2-3	TRBD2	TGTGCCAGCAGTGACTCGACTAGCGGGGGCACAGATACGCAGTATTTT	CASSDSTSGGTDTQYF
TRBV9	.	TRBJ1-2	.	TGTGCCAGCAGCGGACAGGCTGCTAACTATGGCTACACCTTC	CASSGQAANYGYTF
TRBV5-1	.	TRBJ2-1	.	TGCGCCAGCAGCCCCCATGGGTTTGAGCAGTTCTTC	CASSPHGFEQFF
TRBV12-3/TRBV12-4	.	TRBJ2-2	.	TGTGCCAGCAGTTTCGCCGGGGAGCTGTTTTTT	CASSFAGELFF
TRBV28	.	TRBJ2-2	.	TGTGCCAGCAGTTCGACGACACGAGCGAACACCGGGGAGCTGTTTTTT	CASSSTTRANTGELFF
TRBV14	.	TRBJ1-2	TRBD1	TGTGCCAGCAGCCTACAGGGACAGTATCATAACTATGGCTACACCTTC	CASSLQGQYHNYGYTF
TRBV18	.	TRBJ2-7	TRBD1	TGTGCCAGCTCAACAACGACAGGGTCGAACGAGCAGTACTTC	CASSTTTGSNEQYF
TRBV10-3	.	TRBJ1-3	.	TGTGCCATCAGTGATCACCCCCGGGGGGGGCTCTTTGGAAACACCATATATTTT	CAISDHPRGGLFGNTIYF
TRBV30	.	TRBJ1-5	TRBD1	TGTGCCTGGAGTGCGGGGACAGGGGACAATCAGCCCCAGCATTTT	CAWSAGTGDNQPQHF